The 9 T cell receptor beta chains below come from one sample, sequenced in a study of shared clonotypes between healthy human individuals. Profiling relied on immunoSEQ multiplex PCR, and the TCRdb table lists in-frame clones only, not all of them. This sample has a few million clones; approximately 90% occur once, and the top ten carry around 0.14%. Sequencing used naive CD4+ T cells sorted from blood. Specified subset: CD45RA+ positively selected. These receptor sequences come from a man between 18 and 35 years old in good health.

The count of this clone is one. This chain links TRBV10-3 with TRBJ1-1, with D tentatively TRBD1 (6 bases). This CDR3 region has 15 residues. V was pared by 6 bases and J by 2 bases, with 16 bases between. CDR1 is ENHRY and CDR2 is SYGVKD in the germline V gene. Here the CDR3 reads CAISLMAGGNTEAFF. The CDR3, as DNA: TGTGCCATCAGCTTAATGGCGGGGGGCAACACTGAAGCTTTCTTT.

The J gene is TRBJ2-1, the V gene TRBV7-9; D gene unclear. Trimming pared 5 bases from V and 3 bases from J, leaving 20 bases between. There are 17 residues in the CDR3. Germline CDR1 reads SEHNR; CDR2 reads FQNEAQ (reference sequence). Here the CDR3 DNA reads TGTGCCAGCAGCCAGCCTTTTGGGGAACCAATCTACAATGAGCAGTTCTTC. This translates into CASSQPFGEPIYNEQFF. The full variable domain, completed using reference TRBV7-9 and TRBJ2-1, is DTGVSQNPRHKITKRGQNVTFRCDPISEHNRLYWYRQTLGQGPEFLTYFQNEAQLEKSRLLSDRFSAERPKGSFSTLEIQRTEQGDSAMYLCASSQPFGEPIYNEQFFGPGTRLTVL.

The CDR3 spells CASSSVSGQGNTGELFF. Written as DNA, the CDR3 is TGTGCCAGCAGTTCCGTATCGGGGCAGGGGAACACCGGGGAGCTGTTTTTT. The chain has TRBV28 and TRBJ2-2; D possibly matches TRBD1 or TRBD2 (5 bases each). This CDR3 is built from 17 residues. CDR1 MDHEN and CDR2 SYDVKM come from the germline V gene. The V and J ends lost 4 bases and 1 base respectively, with 16 bases between them.

This chain uses TRBV18 with TRBJ2-7; D ambiguous. CDR1 and CDR2 from the germline V gene are KGHSH and LQKENI. Trimming took off 4 bases at V and 1 base at J, with 11 bases between the two ends. The CDR3 totals 14 residues. The CDR3 coding sequence is TGTGCCAGCTCACTCGGAGAGGTATCCTACGAGCAGTACTTC. As protein: CASSLGEVSYEQYF.

The rearrangement joins TRBV6-6 to TRBJ2-1; D perhaps matches TRBD2 (6 bases). CDR1 and CDR2 from the germline V gene are MNHNY and SVGAGI (reference sequence). CDR3 length: 15 amino acids. Trimming cost V 6 bases and J 0 bases, with 12 bases left between them. In DNA form, the CDR3 reads TGTGCCAGCAGCCGTCTCGGGGGCTCCTACAATGAGCAGTTCTTC. It codes for CASSRLGGSYNEQFF.

The gene calls are TRBV5-1 and TRBJ2-5; D possibly corresponds to TRBD2 (7 bases). V was trimmed by 0 bases and J by 9 bases, leaving 18 bases between them. The CDR3 has 15 amino acids. CDR1 is SGHRS and CDR2 is YFSETQ in the germline V gene. The CDR3 region is CASSLAWGGPSSQYF. The CDR3 DNA follows: TGCGCCAGCAGCTTGGCCTGGGGGGGCCCGTCTTCCCAGTACTTC.

Points on this clone: Different DNA sequences within this sample yield the same CDR3. This chain joins TRBV5-1 and TRBJ1-3, with D uncertain. The CDR3 runs 15 residues. Trimming removed 0 bases from V and 0 bases from J, with 7 bases in between. CDR1 is SGHRS and CDR2 is YFSETQ in the germline V gene. CDR3 DNA: TGCGCCAGCAGCTTGGTAGCAGGCTCTGGAAACACCATATATTTT. Translation gives CASSLVAGSGNTIYF.

The chain recombines TRBV11-2 with TRBJ1-1; TRBD1 matches at 8 bases. The length of the CDR3 is 18 residues. Germline-derived CDR1 and CDR2 are SGHAT and FQNNGV. Unmatched junction bases numbered 17, after V lost 2 bases and J lost 6 bases. In DNA, the CDR3 is TGTGCCAGCAGCTTATCCGGGACAGGAGGTCCTTTCGGCGCTGAAGCTTTCTTT. Its translation is CASSLSGTGGPFGAEAFF.

The chain joins TRBV10-3 to TRBJ2-7; D may correspond to TRBD1 or TRBD2 (5 bases each). The CDR3 consists of 17 residues. The V end was cut by 10 bases, the J end by 2 bases, with 27 bases between. Looked up from germline, CDR1 is ENHRY and CDR2 is SYGVKD. The CDR3 DNA reads TGTGCCACCGAGCATCCGGGACCTACGAACATCACCTACGAGCAGTACTTC. Protein sequence: CATEHPGPTNITYEQYF.